Listed here are 6 T cell receptor beta chains from one sample, sequenced in a study of T cells expressing NK-cell markers. One entry per CDR3 protein, without DNA, is what TCRdb gives after re-calling the 5' RACE reads. Its clone listing holds about 21,000 distinct CDR3 sequences. Specimen: blood T cells: a sorted CD56 or NKG2C T cell subset, CD4+ or CD8+ T cells, or bulk PBMC T cells (not recorded which). Receptor source: a man aged 18-69 years in good health.

The chain joins TRBV27 to TRBJ2-1; TCRdb lists TRBD2, though no DNA is available to test this call. Germline V gene lookup returns CDR1 MNHEY and CDR2 SMNVEV (reference sequence). The CDR3 runs 15 residues. CDR3 region: CASTAGTTSYNEQFF.

The chain combines TRBV6-5 with TRBJ1-2; the TCRdb D gene call, TRBD1, has no DNA to confirm it. This CDR3 spans 16 amino acids. Per the germline V gene, CDR1 is MNHEY and CDR2 is SVGAGI. CDR3 sequence: CASSYSRTGGTYGYTF.

CDR3: CASSEASTSGGEQFF. V is TRBV6-1 and J is TRBJ2-1; the TRBD2 assignment by TCRdb is unverifiable without DNA. Per germline, CDR1 MNHNS and CDR2 SASEGT. The CDR3 covers 15 residues.

The rearrangement joins TRBV6-4 to TRBJ2-2; TCRdb designates TRBD1, a call that cannot be tested without DNA. This CDR3 region has 14 residues. Germline lookup yields CDR1 MRHNA and CDR2 SNTAGT. CDR3 sequence reads: CASSDSGGTGELFF.

The chain carries TRBV18 and TRBJ1-2. Looked up from germline, CDR1 is KGHSH and CDR2 is LQKENI. CDR3 length: 12 amino acids. The CDR3: CASSPTSGSYTF.

The chain combines TRBV19 with TRBJ2-7; with no DNA, the TCRdb D assignment of TRBD1 cannot be verified. CDR3 length: 13 amino acids. The germline V gene has CDR1 LNHDA and CDR2 SQIVND (reference sequence). This CDR3 reads CASSAGTTYEQYF.